These 8 T cell receptor beta chains were sequenced from one sample in a study of T cells in localized non-small cell lung cancer. Measured with immunoSEQ multiplex PCR; TCRdb has only the in-frame clones, and not every one. The sample holds a few thousand clones, roughly 25% seen once. The source material was lung tumor tissue, sampled before any cancer treatment. These receptor sequences come from a woman aged 35 to 75 with stage III lung adenocarcinoma.

This clone was seen a few times. The chain has TRBV23-1 and TRBJ2-7; weak D call: TRBD2 (7 bases). TRBV23-1 is noted as an ORF with a role that remains uncertain. V lost 6 bases and J 2 bases, leaving 20 bases between the germline ends. The CDR3 totals 16 residues. The CDR3 here is CASSPQAGWGPYEQYF. For the CDR3, the DNA is TGCGCCAGCAGCCCCCAAGCGGGATGGGGGCCCTACGAGCAGTACTTC.

The J gene is TRBJ1-2, the V gene TRBV11-3; D ambiguous. The CDR3 contains 14 residues. Per the germline V gene, CDR1 is SGHNT and CDR2 is YENEEA. V lost 0 bases to trimming and J lost 4 bases, with 9 bases between them. DNA for the CDR3: TGTGCCAGCAGCTTAGAGTCATGGAGCTATGGCTACACCTTC. Translation gives CASSLESWSYGYTF.

By sample fraction, this clone is medium-sized (0.01 to 0.1%). This sequence joins TRBV6-8 and TRBJ2-1; the match to TRBD2 covers 10 bases. Germline CDR1 reads MNHGY; CDR2 reads SAAAGT. With V trimmed by 5 bases and J by 7 bases, 2 bases remained unmatched. The CDR3 runs to 13 residues. The CDR3 nucleotides read TGTGCCAGCAGTGGGACTAGCGATAATGAGCAGTTCTTC. Translation gives CASSGTSDNEQFF.

The chain links TRBV15 to TRBJ1-1; D call uncertain. Germline V gene data show CDR1 as LNHNV and CDR2 as YYDKDF (reference sequence). Trimming shortened V by 3 bases and J by 3 bases, and 11 bases separated the two germline ends. CDR3 length: 14 amino acids. The CDR3 loop reads CATSRKTGDTEAFF. The CDR3 region has the DNA TGTGCCACCAGCAGGAAAACCGGGGACACTGAAGCTTTCTTT.

This clone has only a few counts. Here the CDR3 DNA reads TGTGCCAGCAGCGGCGGGACTAGCGGGTCCTACAATGAGCAGTTCTTC. Its protein is CASSGGTSGSYNEQFF. This sequence joins TRBV9 and TRBJ2-1; 12 bases agree with TRBD2. The CDR3 length is 16 residues. Germline V gene lookup returns CDR1 SGDLS and CDR2 YYNGEE. Germline trimming cut 3 bases from V and 1 base from J; bases unmatched to any gene: 2.

This clone was seen a few times. This chain links TRBV11-3 with TRBJ1-1; D unclear. CDR3 size: 14 residues. Trimming left V 3 bases short and J 0 bases short, with 8 bases between. Germline V CDR1 and CDR2: SGHNT, YENEEA. The CDR3 region is CASSLRPLNTEAFF. Written as DNA, the CDR3 is TGTGCCAGCAGCTTGAGACCATTGAACACTGAAGCTTTCTTT. Full variable domain (remainder filled in from reference TRBV11-3 and TRBJ1-1): EAGVVQSPRYKIIEKKQPVAFWCNPISGHNTLYWYLQNLGQGPELLIRYENEEAVDDSQLPKDRFSAERLKGVDSTLKIQPAELGDSAVYLCASSLRPLNTEAFFGQGTRLTVV.

The V and J genes are TRBV1 and TRBJ1-1. TRBV1 is tagged as a pseudogene. The CDR3 is 15 residues long. CDR3 loop: CASSHSDGRRTEAFF. The CDR3 DNA sequence: TGCGCCAGCAGCCATAGCGACGGGCGGCGTACTGAAGCTTTCTTT.

This clone has just a few counts. V usage is TRBV29-1 and J usage is TRBJ1-2; maybe TRBD1 (6 bases). Trimming left V 5 bases short and J 8 bases short, with 18 bases between. This CDR3 spans 13 amino acids. The germline V gene has CDR1 SQVTM and CDR2 ANQGSEA. Here the CDR3 reads CSVFAKGGGGYTF. The CDR3 region has the DNA TGCAGCGTTTTTGCCAAGGGAGGGGGAGGCTACACCTTC.